The clone carrying this TCR beta chain was counted at least ten times. Its target is not known. This entry comes from a study of T cells in Graves' hyperthyroidism and ophthalmopathy. Study-wide results and limits: Most expanded thyroid clonotypes above 0.001 also appeared in blood. Ophthalmopathy was distinguished from stable hyperthyroidism by 13 V-J signatures.

Stable Graves' hyperthyroidism denoted no ophthalmopathy progression over 18 months. Diagnoses rested on clinical symptoms, serum thyroxine and TRAb, thyroid ultrasound and orbital computed tomography. The V and J ends lost 8 bases and 2 bases respectively, with 12 bases between them. The CDR3 contains 12 residues. The germline CDR1 and CDR2 sequences are SQVTM and ANQGSEA. The CDR3 regions of TCR beta were amplified from RNA transcripts. An initial round of RT-PCR targeting the TCR CDR3 relied on the HTBI primer set. MiXCR, applied by TCRdb to the multiplex PCR reads, yields one record per CDR3 protein. This table holds around 760,000 distinct CDR3 sequences, 35% found once.

The specimen sequenced was blood. This chain joins TRBV29-1 and TRBJ1-2; perhaps TRBD1 as D (6 bases). The clonotype originates from a middle-aged woman with Graves' hyperthyroidism. The CDR3 loop reads CSSRGLNYGYTF. The CDR3 DNA is TGCAGCTCCAGGGGACTCAACTATGGCTACACCTTC.